The 22 T cell receptor beta chains reported below all come from one sample, sequenced in a study of T-cell memory formation after mild COVID-19. TCRdb ran MiXCR on the 5' RACE reads and lists one entry per CDR3 protein. The repertoire consists of just over 150,000 distinct CDR3 sequences, with 25% to 40% occurring once and the leading ten covering around 12%. Sequences were obtained from PBMCs or a T cell subset sorted from them (not recorded which). These TCRs come from an adult woman who had mild COVID-19 (a few samples of this study predate the infection). Cell type and time point are not known.

The rearrangement links TRBV7-9 to TRBJ1-5; no definite D call. CDR1 SEHNR and CDR2 FQNEAQ come from the germline V gene (reference sequence). V lost 3 bases to trimming and J lost 1 base, with 19 bases between them. CDR3 length equals 18 residues. The CDR3 sequence is CASSLVLARSPSNQPQHF. CDR3 nucleotides: TGTGCCAGCAGCTTGGTCCTCGCTCGGAGTCCGAGCAATCAGCCCCAGCATTTT. The full variable domain, its missing parts supplied by reference TRBV7-9 and TRBJ1-5, is DTGVSQNPRHKITKRGQNVTFRCDPISEHNRLYWYRQTLGQGPEFLTYFQNEAQLEKSRLLSDRFSAERPKGSFSTLEIQRTEQGDSAMYLCASSLVLARSPSNQPQHFGDGTRLSIL.

The chain couples TRBV12-3 or TRBV12-4 to TRBJ2-5; D may be TRBD2 (6 bases). The CDR3 is 13 amino acids. V dropped 3 bases and J dropped 7 bases, with 12 bases sitting between them. CDR3 nucleotide sequence: TGTGCCAGCAGTTTGGATACTAGCCCGACCCAGTACTTC. Amino acid sequence: CASSLDTSPTQYF.

The rearrangement uses TRBV5-1 and TRBJ2-1, with a possible D match to TRBD1 (5 bases). The CDR3 spans 15 residues. The germline V gene encodes CDR1 SGHRS and CDR2 YFSETQ. Trimming stripped 0 bases from V and 2 bases from J, with 9 bases between. The CDR3 reads CASSLGRGAYNEQFF. The CDR3, as DNA: TGCGCCAGCAGCTTGGGAAGGGGTGCCTACAATGAGCAGTTCTTC.

A few counts support this clonotype. The chain carries TRBV6-2 or TRBV6-3 and TRBJ2-7; D could derive from TRBD1 or TRBD2 (5 bases each). CDR3 size: 15 residues. V was trimmed by 4 bases and J by 0 bases, leaving 13 bases between them. Germline CDR1 is MNHEY and CDR2 is SVGEGT. This CDR3 reads CASSWDERSSYEQYF. CDR3 coding DNA: TGTGCCAGCAGTTGGGACGAAAGGAGCTCCTACGAGCAGTACTTC.

Only a few counts were recorded for this clonotype. The chain couples TRBV20-1 to TRBJ2-1; D ambiguous. Germline V gives CDR1 DFQATT, CDR2 SNEGSKA (reference sequence). The V end lost 0 bases, the J end lost 0 bases, and 12 bases lay between the germline ends. The CDR3 has 16 amino acids. CDR3 residues: CSARDPPVSSYNEQFF. For the CDR3, the DNA is TGCAGTGCTAGAGATCCCCCAGTGAGCTCCTACAATGAGCAGTTCTTC.

In this sample, this clonotype turned up a few times. V usage is TRBV7-6 and J usage is TRBJ2-3; no firm D call. This CDR3 is built from 11 residues. V gave up 5 bases and J gave up 2 bases, with 2 bases separating them. The germline V gene encodes CDR1 SGHVS and CDR2 FNYEAQ. The CDR3 DNA is TGTGCCAGCAGCAACACAGATACGCAGTATTTT. The encoded protein is CASSNTDTQYF. The whole variable domain, remainder taken from reference TRBV7-6 and TRBJ2-3, is GAGVSQSPRYKVTKRGQDVALRCDPISGHVSLYWYRQALGQGPEFLTYFNYEAQQDKSGLPNDRFSAERPEGSISTLTIQRTEQRDSAMYRCASSNTDTQYFGPGTRLTVL.

The chain recombines TRBV5-1 with TRBJ1-1; 8 positions agree with TRBD1. V trimming: 4 bases; J trimming: 3 bases; junction bases outside the gene matches: 2. CDR1 is SGHRS and CDR2 is YFSETQ in the germline V gene. CDR3 length: 13 amino acids. The CDR3 loop is CASSEDRDTEAFF. The CDR3 region has the DNA TGCGCCAGCAGCGAGGACAGGGACACTGAAGCTTTCTTT. Filled out from reference TRBV5-1 and TRBJ1-1, the complete variable domain reads KAGVTQTPRYLIKTRGQQVTLSCSPISGHRSVSWYQQTPGQGLQFLFEYFSETQRNKGNFPGRFSGRQFSNSRSEMNVSTLELGDSALYLCASSEDRDTEAFFGQGTRLTVV.

This clonotype was found a few times. The genes are TRBV2 and TRBJ2-7; unclear D gene. Germline V lookup: CDR1 SNHLY, CDR2 FYNNEI. The CDR3 sequence is 13 residues long. Trimming removed 6 bases from V and 2 bases from J, with 11 bases in between. The CDR3, as DNA: TGTGCCAGCAGGGTTAAGGGCACCTACGAGCAGTACTTC. Its translation: CASRVKGTYEQYF.

This clonotype was detected a few times. The rearrangement joins TRBV27 to TRBJ2-7; tentative D call: TRBD2 (6 bases). The V and J ends lost 2 bases and 2 bases respectively, with 13 bases between them. In germline, CDR1 is MNHEY, CDR2 SMNVEV (reference sequence). CDR3 length equals 15 residues. CDR3 sequence (DNA): TGTGCCAGCAGTTTAGGGCTAGCGAAAACCTACGAGCAGTACTTC. Its translation is CASSLGLAKTYEQYF.

The V and J genes are TRBV7-9 and TRBJ2-7, with D perhaps given as TRBD1 or TRBD2 (5 bases each). CDR3 length equals 16 residues. Trimming left V 2 bases short and J 0 bases short, with 14 bases between. Germline V gene lookup returns CDR1 SEHNR and CDR2 FQNEAQ (reference sequence). CDR3: CASSLRGGPSSYEQYF. CDR3 nucleotide sequence: TGTGCCAGCAGCTTAAGGGGCGGGCCAAGCTCCTACGAGCAGTACTTC.

In nucleotides, the CDR3 is TGTGCCAGCAGCCCTTTTCGACAGGGGAGGACTGAAGCTTTCTTT. This translates into CASSPFRQGRTEAFF. V and J are TRBV7-6 and TRBJ1-1; 8 positions agree with TRBD1. This CDR3 is 15 amino acids long. The trim removed 5 bases at V and 5 bases at J, leaving 10 bases unmatched. Per the germline V gene, CDR1 is SGHVS and CDR2 is FNYEAQ.

The chain recombines TRBV12-3 or TRBV12-4 with TRBJ1-5, with 10 bases identical to TRBD1. V lost 6 bases and J lost 1; bases outside the gene matches: 6. The CDR3 sequence is 16 residues long. CDR3 loop: CASSPRQGASNQPQHF. DNA for the CDR3: TGTGCCAGCAGCCCCCGACAGGGGGCGAGCAATCAGCCCCAGCATTTT.

The rearrangement joins TRBV5-5 to TRBJ1-1; TRBD1 might be the D (5 bases). This CDR3 has 13 amino acids. The V end was cut by 5 bases, the J end by 2 bases, with 10 bases between. Looked up from germline, CDR1 is SGHKS and CDR2 is YYEKEE (reference sequence). CDR3 residues: CASSRDSNTEAFF. DNA for the CDR3: TGTGCCAGCAGTAGAGACAGCAACACTGAAGCTTTCTTT.

The gene calls are TRBV7-9 and TRBJ2-3; 9 bases agree with TRBD1. The CDR3 totals 17 residues. Unmatched junction bases numbered 11, after V lost 5 bases and J lost 2 bases. The germline V gene encodes CDR1 SEHNR and CDR2 FQNEAQ (reference sequence). The CDR3 nucleotides read TGTGCCAGCAGCCACAGTGGGACAGGGTATCCCACAGATACGCAGTATTTT. As protein: CASSHSGTGYPTDTQYF.

This clonotype appeared a few times. The chain joins TRBV7-9 to TRBJ2-7; TRBD2 is a possible D gene (6 bases). The CDR3 covers 16 residues. V gave up 5 bases and J gave up 2 bases, with 19 bases separating them. The germline V gene has CDR1 SEHNR and CDR2 FQNEAQ (reference sequence). The CDR3 here is CASSGIGGVAAYEQYF. Here the CDR3 DNA reads TGTGCCAGCAGCGGGATAGGTGGGGTAGCGGCCTACGAGCAGTACTTC. The variable domain in full, with the rest retrieved from reference TRBV7-9 and TRBJ2-7, is DTGVSQNPRHKITKRGQNVTFRCDPISEHNRLYWYRQTLGQGPEFLTYFQNEAQLEKSRLLSDRFSAERPKGSFSTLEIQRTEQGDSAMYLCASSGIGGVAAYEQYFGPGTRLTVT.

This clonotype was observed a handful of times. V and J are TRBV29-1 and TRBJ2-7, with D possibly matching TRBD2 (5 bases). The CDR3 loop spans 11 amino acids. CDR1 SQVTM and CDR2 ANQGSEA come from the germline V gene. V gave up 4 bases and J gave up 3 bases, with 7 bases separating them. CDR3 DNA: TGCAGCGTTGCCGGGAACTACGAGCAGTACTTC. Residues: CSVAGNYEQYF.

V gene TRBV7-9 combines with J gene TRBJ1-6; no reliable D call. The CDR3 is 15 amino acids. CDR1 and CDR2 (germline): SEHNR, FQNEAQ (reference sequence). V lost 4 bases and J lost 8, with 15 bases in between. The CDR3 region is CASSSSGEGDSPLHF. The CDR3 coding sequence is TGTGCCAGCAGCTCCTCCGGGGAAGGAGATTCACCCCTCCACTTT.

The chain carries TRBV20-1 and TRBJ2-7; tentatively, D is TRBD1 or TRBD2 (5 bases each). This CDR3 is built from 13 residues. Germline-derived CDR1 and CDR2 are DFQATT and SNEGSKA (reference sequence). CDR3 sequence (DNA): TGCAGCGGCGGGCAGGGAAAGTCCTACGAGCAGTACTTC. Its translation is CSGGQGKSYEQYF.

This clonotype was observed at least ten times. The J gene is TRBJ2-6, the V gene TRBV5-1; 8 nucleotides agree with TRBD1. The V gene end was trimmed by 2 bases and the J gene end by 12 bases; junction bases not matched to a gene: 4. The germline gives CDR1 SGHRS, CDR2 YFSETQ. The CDR3 has 13 residues. This CDR3 reads CASSLQGDIVLTF. Written as DNA, the CDR3 is TGCGCCAGCAGCTTACAGGGGGATATCGTCCTGACTTTC. Combining the CDR3 with reference TRBV5-1 and TRBJ2-6 gives the whole variable domain KAGVTQTPRYLIKTRGQQVTLSCSPISGHRSVSWYQQTPGQGLQFLFEYFSETQRNKGNFPGRFSGRQFSNSRSEMNVSTLELGDSALYLCASSLQGDIVLTFGAGSRLTVL.

This clonotype has more than one count but fewer than ten. The chain links TRBV4-3 to TRBJ2-7; D ambiguous. CDR1 and CDR2 from the germline V gene are LGHNA and YSLEER. This CDR3 has 12 amino acids. Between the trimmed V and J ends, which lost 0 bases and 3 bases, there was a span of 3 bases. The CDR3 spells CASSQDDYEQYF. In DNA, the CDR3 is TGCGCCAGCAGCCAAGACGACTACGAGCAGTACTTC.

The V call is TRBV4-1, the J call TRBJ1-2, with 8 bases fitting TRBD1. V lost 0 bases, J lost 3 bases, and 6 bases stayed unmatched. This CDR3 contains 16 residues. The germline V gene has CDR1 MGHRA and CDR2 YSYEKL. The CDR3 is CASSQESGGQDYGYTF. The CDR3 bases are TGCGCCAGCAGCCAAGAGTCAGGGGGCCAAGACTATGGCTACACCTTC.

V and J are TRBV12-3 or TRBV12-4 and TRBJ1-4; possibly TRBD1 for D (5 bases). CDR3 length: 14 residues. V was clipped by 6 bases and J by 8 bases, with 16 bases between them. The CDR3 DNA is TGTGCCAGCAGCCCCCCGGGACTTTTGGAAAAACTGTTTTTT. Amino acids: CASSPPGLLEKLFF.